One TCR beta chain is described in this entry. It lacks a known antigen. No clone much larger than this one lies a single base away; base qualities are absent. The CDR3 regions of human TCRbeta chains were analyzed by immunosequencing. For the original study's pipeline: Repertoire TCRs were checked for matches against a reference library of SARS-CoV-2-specific TCRs that had been generated using the MIRA antigen-specificity platform. Breadth was defined as the fraction of unique TCRs that were SARS-CoV-2-associated, and depth was defined as the fraction of total T cells that were SARS-CoV-2-associated. Using the MIRA data, every spike-specific TCR was mapped to the spike region that the TCR reacted to and assigned to either a CD4 or a CD8 class. Log10-transformed breadth and depth values were compared by one-way ANOVA with Sidak's multiple comparisons tests. TCRdb mirrors the immuneACCESS table, restricted to in-frame sequences. Some clones are absent from its copies; in checked studies, under half trace to an unresolved V gene, and the reason for the others is unknown. V, J and clone size are those of that table, while D and trimming were read from the DNA. Here the sample has some 120,000 clones; about 85% occur a single time. Approximately 2.9% of the sample is taken by the ten largest.

The sample's time point label, decoded: about 28 days (+/-7) after the second vaccine dose. AZD1222 recipients with second doses at about 4 weeks or about 12 weeks were pooled, because spike-specific TCR depth and breadth did not differ between schedules. Vaccinee samples came from UK trials COV001 and COV002, including a single-blind randomized controlled phase 2/3 trial of AZD1222 (ChAdOx1 nCoV-19) in healthy adults. For TCRbeta chain sequencing, PBMC samples from trial participants were taken at day 0 and at day 28 after the second dose. This specimen belongs to a study of T cell responses to AZD1222 COVID-19 vaccine (dated by TCRdb to about 2021). About the full investigation: A total of around 240 trial participants underwent TCR sequencing, of whom about 200 had received two doses of AZD1222 and roughly 26 had received two doses of the MenACWY control vaccine. Trial participants were enrolled by age into subgroups of 18-55, 56-69 and 70-plus years, and about 150, 27 and 61 TCR-sequenced participants, respectively, were included in these subgroups. What the research found in general, with its limitations: After two AZD1222 doses, spike-specific TCR breadth and depth were significantly higher than at day 0 and than in MenACWY recipients. Nearly half of unique spike-specific TCRs reportedly recognized epitopes outside regions mutated in the B.1.351 and B.1.1.7 variants. Because no day 14 peak-response samples were available, the repertoires could be characterized only after the peak T cell response. In the small 56-69-year group, the increase in depth fell short of significance, most likely because of low power. Conclusions about previously exposed vaccinees are limited because only 5 or 6 AZD1222 recipients were SARS-CoV-2 seropositive at baseline. CD4 TCRs associated with the vaccine covered the entire spike protein, and the dominant responses were in regions 160-218 and 743-854. Most participants were white British and females outnumbered males, and the authors suggested that clonal diversity may have been underestimated.

The clonotype was recovered from an adult who received the AZD1222 COVID-19 vaccine. This sample comprised peripheral blood, obtained 28 days after the second AZD1222 dose.

This receptor carries the CDR3 CASSGGGIGNTIYF. The sequenced DNA is TGTGCCAGCAGCGGTGGGGGGATTGGAAACACCATATATTTT. Here the chain combines TRBV9 and TRBJ1-3; the D gene is perhaps TRBD1, on 5 matching bases. Reading from cysteine to phenylalanine, the CDR3 counts 14 amino acids. Only the CDR3 part of the read is kept: 42 bases, read in frame from the first base. Trimming takes 3 bases from V and 3 bases from J, and the germline ends sit 10 bases apart. Reading the germline V gene gives CDR1 SGDLS and CDR2 YYNGEE.